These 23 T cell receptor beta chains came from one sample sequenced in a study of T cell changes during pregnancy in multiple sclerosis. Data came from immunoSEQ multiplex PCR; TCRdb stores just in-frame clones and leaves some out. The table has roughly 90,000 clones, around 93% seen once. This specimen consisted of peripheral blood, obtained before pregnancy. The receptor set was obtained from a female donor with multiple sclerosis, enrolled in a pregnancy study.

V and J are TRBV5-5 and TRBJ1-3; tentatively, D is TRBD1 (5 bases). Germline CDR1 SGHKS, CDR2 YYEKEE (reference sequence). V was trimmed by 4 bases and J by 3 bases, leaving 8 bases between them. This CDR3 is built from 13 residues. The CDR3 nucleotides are TGTGCCAGCAGCAAAGACAGTGGAAACACCATATATTTT. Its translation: CASSKDSGNTIYF.

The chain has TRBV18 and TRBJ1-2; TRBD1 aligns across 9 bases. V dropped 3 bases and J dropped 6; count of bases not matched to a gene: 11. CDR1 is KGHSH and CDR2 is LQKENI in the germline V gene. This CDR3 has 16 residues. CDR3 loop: CASSPSGTGHYDGYTF. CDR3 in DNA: TGTGCCAGCTCACCTTCCGGGACAGGGCATTACGATGGCTACACCTTC.

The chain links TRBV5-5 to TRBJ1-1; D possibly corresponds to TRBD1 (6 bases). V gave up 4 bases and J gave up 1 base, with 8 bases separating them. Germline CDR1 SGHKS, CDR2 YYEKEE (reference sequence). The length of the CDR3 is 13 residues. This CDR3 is CASSQGRNTEAFF. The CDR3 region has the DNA TGTGCCAGCAGCCAGGGGAGGAACACTGAAGCTTTCTTT.

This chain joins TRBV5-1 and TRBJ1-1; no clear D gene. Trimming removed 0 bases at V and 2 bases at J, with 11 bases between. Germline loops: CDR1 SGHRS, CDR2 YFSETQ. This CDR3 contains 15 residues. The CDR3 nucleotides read TGCGCCAGCAGCTTGGAGGACTCTATCAACACTGAAGCTTTCTTT. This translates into CASSLEDSINTEAFF.

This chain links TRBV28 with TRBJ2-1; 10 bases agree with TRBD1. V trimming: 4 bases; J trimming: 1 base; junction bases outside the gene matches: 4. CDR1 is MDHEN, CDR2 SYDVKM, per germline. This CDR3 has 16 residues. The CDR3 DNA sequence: TGTGCCAGCAGTTCCCTGGGACAGGGGTCCTACAATGAGCAGTTCTTC. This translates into CASSSLGQGSYNEQFF.

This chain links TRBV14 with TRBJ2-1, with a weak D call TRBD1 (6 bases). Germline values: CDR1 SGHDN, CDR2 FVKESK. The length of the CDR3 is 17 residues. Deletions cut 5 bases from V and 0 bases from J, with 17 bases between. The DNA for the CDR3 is TGTGCCAGCAGCGCTCTCCTGGGGGCAAGCTCCTACAATGAGCAGTTCTTC. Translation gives CASSALLGASSYNEQFF.

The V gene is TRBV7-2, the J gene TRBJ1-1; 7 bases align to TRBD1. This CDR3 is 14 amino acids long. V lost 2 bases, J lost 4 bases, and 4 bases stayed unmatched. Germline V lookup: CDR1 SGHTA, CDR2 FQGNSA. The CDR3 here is CASSLPGGRTEAFF. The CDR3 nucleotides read TGTGCCAGCAGCTTACCAGGGGGACGCACTGAAGCTTTCTTT.

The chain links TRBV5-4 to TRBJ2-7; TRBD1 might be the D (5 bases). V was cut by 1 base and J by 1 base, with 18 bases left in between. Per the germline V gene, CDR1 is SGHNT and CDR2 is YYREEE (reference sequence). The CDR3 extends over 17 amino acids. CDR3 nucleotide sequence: TGTGCCAGCAGCTTGTGGCCCAGGGATCCTATGTCCTACGAGCAGTACTTC. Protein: CASSLWPRDPMSYEQYF. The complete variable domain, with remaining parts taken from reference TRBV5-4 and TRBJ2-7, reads ETGVTQSPTHLIKTRGQQVTLRCSSQSGHNTVSWYQQALGQGPQFIFQYYREEENGRGNFPPRFSGLQFPNYSSELNVNALELDDSALYLCASSLWPRDPMSYEQYFGPGTRLTVT.

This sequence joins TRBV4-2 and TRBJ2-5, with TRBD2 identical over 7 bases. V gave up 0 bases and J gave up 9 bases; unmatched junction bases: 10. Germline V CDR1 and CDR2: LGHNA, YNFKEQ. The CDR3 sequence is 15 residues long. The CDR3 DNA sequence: TGTGCCAGCAGCCAAGATCTCGCCGGACTAGGGGCCCAGTACTTC. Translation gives CASSQDLAGLGAQYF.

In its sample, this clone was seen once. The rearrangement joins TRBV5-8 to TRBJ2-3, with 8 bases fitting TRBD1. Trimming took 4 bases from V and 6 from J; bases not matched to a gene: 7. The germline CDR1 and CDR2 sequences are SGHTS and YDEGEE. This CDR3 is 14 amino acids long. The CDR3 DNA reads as TGTGCCAGCAGCGTACGGACAGGGACCGATACGCAGTATTTT. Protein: CASSVRTGTDTQYF.

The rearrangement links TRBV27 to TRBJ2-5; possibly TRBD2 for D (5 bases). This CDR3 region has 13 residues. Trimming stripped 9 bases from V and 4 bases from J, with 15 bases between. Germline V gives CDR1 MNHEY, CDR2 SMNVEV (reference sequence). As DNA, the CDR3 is TGTGCCAGTAGAACGGGGTCTATAGAGACCCAGTACTTC. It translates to CASRTGSIETQYF.

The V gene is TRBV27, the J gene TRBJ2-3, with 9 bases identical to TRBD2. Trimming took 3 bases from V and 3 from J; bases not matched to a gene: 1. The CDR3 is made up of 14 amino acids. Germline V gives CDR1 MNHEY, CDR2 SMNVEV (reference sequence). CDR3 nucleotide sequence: TGTGCCAGCAGTTTGGGACTAGCTACAGATACGCAGTATTTT. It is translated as CASSLGLATDTQYF.

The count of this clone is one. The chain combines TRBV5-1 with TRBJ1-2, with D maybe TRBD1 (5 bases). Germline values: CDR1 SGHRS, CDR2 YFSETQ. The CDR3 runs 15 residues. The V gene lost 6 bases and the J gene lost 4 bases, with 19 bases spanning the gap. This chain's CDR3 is CASKGPGVDSYGYTF. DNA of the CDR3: TGCGCCAGCAAGGGGCCGGGGGTTGATAGCTATGGCTACACCTTC. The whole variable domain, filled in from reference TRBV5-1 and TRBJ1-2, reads KAGVTQTPRYLIKTRGQQVTLSCSPISGHRSVSWYQQTPGQGLQFLFEYFSETQRNKGNFPGRFSGRQFSNSRSEMNVSTLELGDSALYLCASKGPGVDSYGYTFGSGTRLTVV.

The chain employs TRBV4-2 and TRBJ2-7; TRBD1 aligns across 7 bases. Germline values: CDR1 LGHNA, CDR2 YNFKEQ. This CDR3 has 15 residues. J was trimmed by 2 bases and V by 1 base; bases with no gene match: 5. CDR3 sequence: CASSQGDSETYEQYF. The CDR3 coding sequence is TGTGCCAGCAGCCAAGGGGACAGTGAAACCTACGAGCAGTACTTC.

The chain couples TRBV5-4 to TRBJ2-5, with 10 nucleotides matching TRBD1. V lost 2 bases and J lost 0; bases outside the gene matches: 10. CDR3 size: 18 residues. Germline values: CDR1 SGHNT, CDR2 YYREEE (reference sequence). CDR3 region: CASSLPLPGTGDQETQYF. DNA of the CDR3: TGTGCCAGCAGCTTACCTCTTCCCGGGACAGGGGACCAAGAGACCCAGTACTTC.

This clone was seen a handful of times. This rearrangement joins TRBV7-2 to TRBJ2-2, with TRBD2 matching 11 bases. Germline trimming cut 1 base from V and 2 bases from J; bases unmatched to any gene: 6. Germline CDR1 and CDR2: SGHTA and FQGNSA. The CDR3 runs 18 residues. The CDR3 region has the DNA TGTGCCAGCAGCTTAGGAACTAGCGGGGGCCTCAACACCGGGGAGCTGTTTTTT. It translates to CASSLGTSGGLNTGELFF.

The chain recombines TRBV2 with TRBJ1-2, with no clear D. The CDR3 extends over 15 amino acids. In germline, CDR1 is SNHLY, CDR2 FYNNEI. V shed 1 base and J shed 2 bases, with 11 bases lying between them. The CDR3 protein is CASSEEIGGNYGYTF. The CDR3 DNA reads TGTGCCAGCAGTGAAGAAATAGGAGGGAACTATGGCTACACCTTC.

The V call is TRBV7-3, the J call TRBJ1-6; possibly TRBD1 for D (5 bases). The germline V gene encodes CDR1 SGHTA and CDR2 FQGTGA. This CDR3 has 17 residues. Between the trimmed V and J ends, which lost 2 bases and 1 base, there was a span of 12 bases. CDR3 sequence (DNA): TGTGCCAGCAGCTTACTCGGGGGGAGATCCTATAATTCACCCCTCCACTTT. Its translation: CASSLLGGRSYNSPLHF.

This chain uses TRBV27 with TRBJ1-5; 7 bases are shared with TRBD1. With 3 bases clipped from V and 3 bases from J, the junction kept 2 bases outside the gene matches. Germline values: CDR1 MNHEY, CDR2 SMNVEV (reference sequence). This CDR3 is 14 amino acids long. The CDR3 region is CASSLTGYNQPQHF. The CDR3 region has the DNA TGTGCCAGCAGTTTGACAGGGTACAATCAGCCCCAGCATTTT.

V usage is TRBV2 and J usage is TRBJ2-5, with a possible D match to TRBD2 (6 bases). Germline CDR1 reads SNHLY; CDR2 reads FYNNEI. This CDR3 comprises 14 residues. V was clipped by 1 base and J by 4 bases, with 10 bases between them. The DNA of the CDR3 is TGTGCCAGCAGTGAAGGGCGGAGGGGAGAGACCCAGTACTTC. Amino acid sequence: CASSEGRRGETQYF.

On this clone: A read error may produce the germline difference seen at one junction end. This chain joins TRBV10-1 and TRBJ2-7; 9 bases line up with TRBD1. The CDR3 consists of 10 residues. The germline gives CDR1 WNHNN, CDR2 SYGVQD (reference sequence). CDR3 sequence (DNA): TGCGCCAGCCGGGGACAGGGTTGGCACTTC. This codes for CASRGQGWHF.

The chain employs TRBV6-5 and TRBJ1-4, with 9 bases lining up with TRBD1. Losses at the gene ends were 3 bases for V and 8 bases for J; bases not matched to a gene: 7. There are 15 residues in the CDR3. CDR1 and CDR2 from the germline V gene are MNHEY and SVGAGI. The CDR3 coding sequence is TGTGCCAGCAGTTATATCCGGGACAGGGACGAAAAACTGTTTTTT. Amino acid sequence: CASSYIRDRDEKLFF.

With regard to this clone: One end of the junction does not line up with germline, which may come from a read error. The chain's CDR3 is CASSEGRGRTEAFF. The CDR3 nucleotides are TGTGCCAGCAGCGAAGGTAGGGGGCGCACTGAAGCTTTCTTT. The rearrangement joins TRBV6-1 to TRBJ1-1, with 7 bases lining up with TRBD1. The CDR3 spans 14 residues. Germline values: CDR1 MNHNS, CDR2 SASEGT.